This T cell receptor beta chain was sequenced for a study of blood T cell repertoires in COVID-19. Only in-frame clones appear in the TCRdb table, and some are missing; sequencing was by immunoSEQ multiplex PCR. The sample holds tens of thousands of clones, roughly 82% seen once. This clone showed up just a few times. Trimming cost V 1 base and J 0 bases, with 9 bases left between them. CDR3 size: 15 residues. Germline V gene data show CDR1 as MNHEY and CDR2 as SMNVEV (reference sequence). The clonotype originates from a woman older than 75 with acute or convalescent COVID-19. Sequenced sample: peripheral blood. This rearrangement joins TRBV27 to TRBJ2-5; no firm D call. The CDR3 coding sequence is TGTGCCAGCAGTTTATTTACTATGTACCAAGAGACCCAGTACTTC. Translating it yields CASSLFTMYQETQYF.